The 20 T cell receptor beta chains presented below share a single source sample, sequenced in a study of post-analysis software for immune sequencing data. Study results and limitations: Patients used roughly five TRBV segments, including TRBV5-6, TRBV5-1 and TRBV20-1, more often than controls.

These receptors are not linked to any known antigen. Unique molecular identifiers were carried by the TCR beta cDNA libraries. Each CDR3 protein is one row after TCRdb ran MiXCR on the PCR reads. The sample consists of about 820,000 distinct CDR3 sequences, about 53% of them appearing once. Source material: blood. The receptors originated from a girl aged 5-17 years with multiple sclerosis.

The J gene is TRBJ2-4, the V gene TRBV12-3 or TRBV12-4; D gene unclear. The CDR3 length is 14 residues. Trimming removed 3 bases at V and 3 bases at J, with 9 bases between. The CDR3 here is CASSFHLGKNIQYF. The DNA of the CDR3 is TGTGCCAGCAGTTTCCACTTAGGCAAAAACATTCAGTACTTC.

J is TRBJ2-7 and V is TRBV2; 7 bases agree with TRBD2. V was pared by 3 bases and J by 2 bases, with 4 bases of the junction left unmatched. The CDR3 consists of 14 residues. The germline V gene encodes CDR1 SNHLY and CDR2 FYNNEI. CDR3 coding DNA: TGTGCCAGCAGTGATCACGGGGGGACCTACGAGCAGTACTTC. This gives the protein CASSDHGGTYEQYF.

The CDR3 reads CSVLNEYNEQFF. The DNA of the CDR3 is TGCAGCGTTCTCAACGAGTACAATGAGCAGTTCTTC. The J gene is TRBJ2-1, the V gene TRBV29-1; D ambiguous. The CDR3 has 12 amino acids. From germline, CDR1 is SQVTM and CDR2 ANQGSEA. Trimming left V 5 bases short and J 4 bases short, with 9 bases between.

The chain is built from TRBV6-5 and TRBJ2-1; 11 nucleotides match TRBD2. The CDR3 sequence is 18 residues long. The J segment lost 0 bases and the V segment lost 2 bases, leaving 6 bases of the junction unmatched. Germline values: CDR1 MNHEY, CDR2 SVGAGI. CDR3 loop: CASSYNTGTSGSYNEQFF. The DNA for the CDR3 is TGTGCCAGCAGTTACAACACCGGGACTAGCGGCTCCTACAATGAGCAGTTCTTC.

The chain carries TRBV6-5 and TRBJ2-6, with D perhaps TRBD1 (6 bases). CDR1 is MNHEY, CDR2 SVGAGI, per germline. The CDR3 contains 18 residues. Trimming removed 4 bases from V and 0 bases from J, with 16 bases in between. CDR3 DNA sequence: TGTGCCAGCAGTTCCACAGGGTCGGTTCGCTCTGGGGCCAACGTCCTGACTTTC. The encoded protein is CASSSTGSVRSGANVLTF.

There are a few counts of this clonotype. J is TRBJ1-2 and V is TRBV7-9; D is undetermined. The CDR3 loop spans 16 amino acids. V was clipped by 5 bases and J by 4 bases, with 20 bases between them. The germline gives CDR1 SEHNR, CDR2 FQNEAQ (reference sequence). The CDR3 loop reads CASSLSAVSSTYGYTF. The CDR3 DNA sequence: TGTGCCAGCAGCCTTAGTGCCGTCTCATCGACCTATGGCTACACCTTC.

The V gene is TRBV25-1, the J gene TRBJ2-5; TRBD2 aligns across 9 bases. The tail of the sequence fits TRBJ2-7 better, so the J call may be wrong. From germline, CDR1 is MGHDK and CDR2 SYGVNS. The CDR3 loop spans 14 amino acids. The CDR3 region has the DNA TGTGCCAGCAGCATCCAAGCGGGAGGTTACGAGCAGTACTTC. Residues: CASSIQAGGYEQYF.

This clonotype occurred a few times. This chain uses TRBV7-8 with TRBJ2-7, with TRBD2 matching over 8 bases. This CDR3 contains 15 residues. Germline lookup yields CDR1 SGHVS and CDR2 FQNEAQ. J lost 2 bases, V lost 3 bases, and 6 bases had no gene match. The CDR3 DNA sequence: TGTGCCAGCAGCTTTCGCGGGAGGCTTACCTACGAGCAGTACTTC. Translating gives CASSFRGRLTYEQYF.

This chain links TRBV7-9 with TRBJ1-2; TRBD1 is a possible D gene (5 bases). Germline V lookup: CDR1 SEHNR, CDR2 FQNEAQ (reference sequence). This CDR3 comprises 15 residues. Trimming cost V 5 bases and J 0 bases, with 13 bases left between them. CDR3 in amino acids: CASSLGTVANYGYTF. The CDR3 nucleotides read TGTGCCAGCAGCCTGGGGACGGTAGCTAACTATGGCTACACCTTC.

This rearrangement joins TRBV20-1 to TRBJ1-1, with D unresolved. This CDR3 contains 13 residues. Germline lookup yields CDR1 DFQATT and CDR2 SNEGSKA (reference sequence). Trimming took off 1 base at V and 4 bases at J, with 10 bases between the two ends. CDR3 nucleotide sequence: TGCAGTGCTAGAGGCGCCAGCAGCACTGAAGCTTTCTTT. This encodes CSARGASSTEAFF.

This clonotype was recorded a few times. The J gene is TRBJ1-4, the V gene TRBV13; no firm D call. The CDR3 totals 17 residues. Germline CDR1 PRHDT, CDR2 FYEKMQ (reference sequence). V lost 5 bases and J 1 base, leaving 17 bases between the germline ends. The CDR3 bases are TGTGCCAGCAGCCATGAAGGGAGTTCAGAAACTAATGAAAAACTGTTTTTT. Its translation is CASSHEGSSETNEKLFF.

The J gene is TRBJ2-1, the V gene TRBV6-5; either TRBD1 or TRBD2 may fit D (5 bases each). Germline V CDR1 and CDR2: MNHEY, SVGAGI. Trimming removed 6 bases from V and 7 bases from J, with 16 bases in between. This CDR3 has 14 amino acids. CDR3 coding DNA: TGTGCCAGCAGGACCTCGGGGACGAGGAATGAGCAGTTCTTC. Its translation is CASRTSGTRNEQFF.

This clonotype was picked up a small number of times. The chain uses TRBV29-1 and TRBJ2-1, with D tentatively TRBD2 (5 bases). The V and J ends lost 4 bases and 8 bases respectively, with 18 bases between them. The CDR3 sequence is 14 residues long. Germline V gene sequence: CDR1 SQVTM, CDR2 ANQGSEA. The CDR3 protein is CSVGAGRGFDEQFF. Here the CDR3 DNA reads TGCAGCGTTGGGGCAGGTCGGGGTTTCGATGAGCAGTTCTTC.

The rearrangement links TRBV29-1 to TRBJ2-7; 9 bases match TRBD2. The length of the CDR3 is 14 residues. V trimming: 3 bases; J trimming: 3 bases; junction bases outside the gene matches: 6. Germline-derived CDR1 and CDR2 are SQVTM and ANQGSEA. This chain's CDR3 is CSVEIEREDYEQYF. In DNA form, the CDR3 reads TGCAGCGTTGAGATCGAGCGGGAGGACTACGAGCAGTACTTC.

The V and J genes are TRBV5-5 and TRBJ2-5; 7 nucleotides agree with TRBD1. The J segment lost 5 bases and the V segment lost 3 bases, leaving 13 bases of the junction unmatched. The CDR3 runs to 16 residues. CDR1 SGHKS and CDR2 YYEKEE come from the germline V gene (reference sequence). In DNA form, the CDR3 reads TGTGCCAGCAGCTCGTACAGGGGCCAACCCCGGGAGACCCAGTACTTC. This codes for CASSSYRGQPRETQYF.

This chain connects TRBV27 to TRBJ2-3; D not resolved. Trimming took off 6 bases at V and 0 bases at J, with 31 bases between the two ends. The CDR3 is 21 amino acids. Germline V lookup: CDR1 MNHEY, CDR2 SMNVEV (reference sequence). The CDR3 DNA reads as TGTGCCAGCAGCTATTATCCCCCTCGGAGCGAGAGGCCTCATAGCACAGATACGCAGTATTTT. Amino acids: CASSYYPPRSERPHSTDTQYF.

The gene calls are TRBV29-1 and TRBJ2-7, with a tentative D call TRBD2 (6 bases). CDR1 is SQVTM, CDR2 ANQGSEA, per germline. V dropped 6 bases and J dropped 1 base, with 13 bases sitting between them. The CDR3 has 13 residues. The CDR3 loop reads CSVAGTLSYEQYF. DNA for the CDR3: TGCAGCGTGGCCGGGACTTTATCCTACGAGCAGTACTTC.

The rearrangement links TRBV4-1 to TRBJ1-2; D is possibly TRBD1 (5 bases). The CDR3 runs to 14 residues. Trimming cost V 1 base and J 4 bases, with 10 bases left between them. From germline, CDR1 is MGHRA and CDR2 YSYEKL. The CDR3 DNA follows: TGCGCCAGCAGCCAAGTGGAGGGGATCTATGGCTACACCTTC. Its translation: CASSQVEGIYGYTF.

In this sample, this clonotype turned up a few times. This chain connects TRBV2 to TRBJ2-7, with D tentatively TRBD2 (6 bases). The CDR3 runs to 14 residues. The V end was cut by 7 bases, the J end by 0 bases, with 13 bases between. Germline CDR1 is SNHLY and CDR2 is FYNNEI. CDR3 in amino acids: CASNGRGISYEQYF. CDR3 in DNA: TGTGCCAGCAACGGACGGGGGATCTCCTACGAGCAGTACTTC.

This rearrangement joins TRBV6-5 to TRBJ1-1; D not resolved. The CDR3 runs 13 residues. Germline assignment: CDR1 MNHEY and CDR2 SVGAGI. V was pared by 4 bases and J by 5 bases, with 11 bases between. Here the CDR3 reads CASSSPGWTEAFF. CDR3 nucleotides: TGTGCCAGCAGTTCCCCTGGCTGGACTGAAGCTTTCTTT.